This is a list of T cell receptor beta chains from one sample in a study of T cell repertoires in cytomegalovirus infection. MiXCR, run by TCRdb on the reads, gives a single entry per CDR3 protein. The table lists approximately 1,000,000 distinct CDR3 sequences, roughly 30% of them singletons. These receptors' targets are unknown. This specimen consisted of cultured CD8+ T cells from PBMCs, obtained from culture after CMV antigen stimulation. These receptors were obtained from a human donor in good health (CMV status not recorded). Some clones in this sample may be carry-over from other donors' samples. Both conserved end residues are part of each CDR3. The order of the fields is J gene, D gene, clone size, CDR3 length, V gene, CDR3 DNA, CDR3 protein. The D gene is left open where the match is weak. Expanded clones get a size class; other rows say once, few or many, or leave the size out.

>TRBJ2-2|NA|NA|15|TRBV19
TGTGCCAGTAGTATAGGACGCCAAAGGACCGGGGAGCTGTTTTTT
CASSIGRQRTGELFF
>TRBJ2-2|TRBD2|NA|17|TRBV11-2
TGTGCCAGGAGCTTATACCAATCGGGGGGTAGCACCGGGGAGCTGTTTTTT
CARSLYQSGGSTGELFF
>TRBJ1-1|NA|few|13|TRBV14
TGTGCCAGCAGCTCATGGACAGCTACTGAAGCTTTCTTT
CASSSWTATEAFF
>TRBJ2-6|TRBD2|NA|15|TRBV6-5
TGTGCCAGCAGTTACGGACTAGCTGGGGCCAACGTCCTGACTTTC
CASSYGLAGANVLTF
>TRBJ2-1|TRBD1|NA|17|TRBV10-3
TGTGCCATCAGTGAGTATCCGGGACAGCCTGATTTGGGGGAGCAGTTCTTC
CAISEYPGQPDLGEQFF
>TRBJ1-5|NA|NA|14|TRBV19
TGTGCCAGTAGGGTCGGGTATAGCAATCAGCCCCAGCATTTT
CASRVGYSNQPQHF
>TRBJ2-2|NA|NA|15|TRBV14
TGTGCCAGCCGTTTTGACGGAGCGAACACCGGGGAGCTGTTTTTT
CASRFDGANTGELFF
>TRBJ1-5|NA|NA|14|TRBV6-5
TGTGCCGGCAACCAATTCAGGGGATCCCAGCCCCAGCATTTT
CAGNQFRGSQPQHF
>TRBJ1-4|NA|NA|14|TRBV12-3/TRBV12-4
TGTGCCAGCATGAAGGGGGGGACTAATGAAAAACTGTTTTTT
CASMKGGTNEKLFF
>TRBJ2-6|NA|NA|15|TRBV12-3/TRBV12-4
TGTGCCAGCAGTTTCAGACGAGAAGGGGCCATCGTCCTGACTTTC
CASSFRREGAIVLTF